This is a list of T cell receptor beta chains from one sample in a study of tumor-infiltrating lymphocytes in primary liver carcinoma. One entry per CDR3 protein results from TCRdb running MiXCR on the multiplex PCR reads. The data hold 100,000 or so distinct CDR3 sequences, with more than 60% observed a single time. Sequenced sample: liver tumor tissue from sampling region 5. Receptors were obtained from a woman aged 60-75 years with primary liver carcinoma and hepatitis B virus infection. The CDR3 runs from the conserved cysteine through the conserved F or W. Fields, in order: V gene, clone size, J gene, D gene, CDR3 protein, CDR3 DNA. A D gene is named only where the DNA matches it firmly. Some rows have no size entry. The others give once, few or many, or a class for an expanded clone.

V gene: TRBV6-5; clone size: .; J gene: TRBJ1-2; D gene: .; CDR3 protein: CASGYQGGNYGYAF; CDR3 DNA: TGTGCCAGCGGTTACCAGGGTGGGAACTATGGCTACGCCTTC
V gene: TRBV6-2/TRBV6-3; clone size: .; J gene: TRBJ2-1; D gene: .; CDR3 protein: CASSTSTSGAYNEQFF; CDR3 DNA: .
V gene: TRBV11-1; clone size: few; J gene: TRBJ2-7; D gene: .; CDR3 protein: CASRRSYEQYF; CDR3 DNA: TGTGCCAGCAGACGGAGTTACGAGCAGTATTTC
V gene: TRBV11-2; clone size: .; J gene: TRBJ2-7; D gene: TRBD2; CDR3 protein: CTSSHGTTYYEQYF; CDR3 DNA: TGTACCAGCAGCCACGGGACTACCTACTACGAGCAGTACTTC
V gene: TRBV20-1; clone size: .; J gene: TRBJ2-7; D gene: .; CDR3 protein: CSAPSIQQSYEQYF; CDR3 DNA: TGCAGTGCCCCCAGTATACAGCAATCCTACGAGCAGTACTTC
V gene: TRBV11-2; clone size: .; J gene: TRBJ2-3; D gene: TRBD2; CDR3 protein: CTSSPGLAGPNTQYF; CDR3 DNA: TGTACCAGCAGCCCTGGACTAGCAGGCCCAAATACGCAGTATTTT
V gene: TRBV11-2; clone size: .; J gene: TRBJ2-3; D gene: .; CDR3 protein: CASRPTASSTYTQYF; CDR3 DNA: TGCGCCAGCAGGCCGACGGCATCTAGCACATATACGCAGTATTTT
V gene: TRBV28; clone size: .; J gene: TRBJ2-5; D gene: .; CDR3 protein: CASSLYGGPSSGAKYF; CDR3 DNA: TGTGCCAGCAGTTTATATGGCGGACCGTCATCCGGGGCCAAGTACTTC
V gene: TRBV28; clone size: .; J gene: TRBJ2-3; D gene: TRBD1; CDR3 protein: CASSPTTGTRTDTQYF; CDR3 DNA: TGTGCCAGCAGTCCGACGACAGGGACCCGCACAGATACGCAGTATTTT
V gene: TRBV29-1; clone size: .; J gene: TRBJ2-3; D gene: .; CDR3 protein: CGVEALGRVGVSRDTQYF; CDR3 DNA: TGCGGCGTTGAAGCGTTGGGTAGGGTGGGGGTTAGCAGAGATACGCAGTATTTT
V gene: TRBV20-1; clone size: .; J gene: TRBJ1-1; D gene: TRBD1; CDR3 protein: CSAGEATGVTEAFF; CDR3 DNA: TGCAGTGCTGGGGAAGCCACAGGGGTCACTGAAGCTTTCTTT
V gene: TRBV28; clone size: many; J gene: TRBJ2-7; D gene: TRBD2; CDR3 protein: CASSLSEAGGSKQYF; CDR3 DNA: TGTGCCAGCAGCCTCTCGGAAGCGGGAGGTAGTAAGCAGTACTTC
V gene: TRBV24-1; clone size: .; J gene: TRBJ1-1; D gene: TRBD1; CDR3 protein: CATSGGGGRTEAFF; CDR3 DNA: TGTGCCACCAGTGGAGGGGGCGGCCGCACTGAAGCTTTCTTT
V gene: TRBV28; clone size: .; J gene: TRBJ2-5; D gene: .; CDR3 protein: CASGELGKEIQYF; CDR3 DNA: TGTGCCAGCGGAGAACTAGGGAAAGAGATCCAGTACTTC
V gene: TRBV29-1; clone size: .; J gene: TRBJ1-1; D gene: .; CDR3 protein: CSVSRGVEACF; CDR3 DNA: TGCAGCGTATCACGTGGAGTCGAAGCTTGCTTT
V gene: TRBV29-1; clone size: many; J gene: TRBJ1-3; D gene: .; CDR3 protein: CSVESIGRSGNTIYF; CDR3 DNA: TGCAGCGTTGAGTCAATCGGGAGGTCTGGAAACACCATATATTTT
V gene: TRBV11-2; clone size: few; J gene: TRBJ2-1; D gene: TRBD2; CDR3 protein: CASSRGLANTEQFF; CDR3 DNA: TGTGCCAGCAGCCGTGGACTAGCCAACACTGAGCAGTTCTTC
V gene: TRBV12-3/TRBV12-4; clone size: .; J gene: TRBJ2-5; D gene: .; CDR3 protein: CASTRLDQETQYF; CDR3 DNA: TGTGCCAGCACCCGACTGGACCAAGAGACCCAGTACTTC
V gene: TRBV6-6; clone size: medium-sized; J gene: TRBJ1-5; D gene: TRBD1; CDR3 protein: CASRGTKQGLNQPQHF; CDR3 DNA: TGTGCCAGCAGGGGCACCAAACAGGGGCTGAATCAGCCCCAGCATTTT
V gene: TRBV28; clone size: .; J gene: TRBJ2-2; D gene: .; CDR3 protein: CASTQWKDANTGELFF; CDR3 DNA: TGTGCCAGCACCCAATGGAAGGACGCGAACACCGGGGAGCTGTTTTTT
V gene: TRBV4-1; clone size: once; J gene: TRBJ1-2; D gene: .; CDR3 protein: CASSDSHRYTF; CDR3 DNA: TGCGCCAGCAGCGACAGCCATCGCTACACCTTC
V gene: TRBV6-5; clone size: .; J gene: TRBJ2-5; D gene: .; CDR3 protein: CASRQSGGDYF; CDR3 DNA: TGTGCCAGCAGGCAATCAGGAGGGGACTACTTC
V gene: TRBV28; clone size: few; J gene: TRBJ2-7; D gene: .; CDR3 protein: CASTSGYLSYEQYF; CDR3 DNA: TGTGCCAGCACCTCGGGGTATCTCTCCTACGAGCAGTACTTC
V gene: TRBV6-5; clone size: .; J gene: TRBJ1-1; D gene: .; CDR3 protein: CASSLNPFIEAFF; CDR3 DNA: TGTGCAAGCAGTTTGAACCCGTTCATTGAAGCTTTCTTT
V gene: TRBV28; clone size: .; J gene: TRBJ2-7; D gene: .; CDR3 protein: CASSSSGVYEQYF; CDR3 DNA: TGTGCCAGCAGTTCGTCGGGGGTCTACGAGCAGTACTTC
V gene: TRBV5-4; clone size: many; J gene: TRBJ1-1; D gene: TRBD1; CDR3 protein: CASSPRQGKTEAFF; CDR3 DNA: TGTGCCAGCAGCCCCCGACAGGGTAAAACTGAAGCTTTCTTT
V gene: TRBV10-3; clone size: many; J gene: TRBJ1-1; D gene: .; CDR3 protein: CAISEPGGNTEAFF; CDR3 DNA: TGTGCCATCAGTGAGCCGGGGGGGAACACTGAAGCTTTCTTT
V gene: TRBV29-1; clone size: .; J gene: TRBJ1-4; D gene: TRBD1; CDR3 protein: CCVEDEGPGQRNERLFF; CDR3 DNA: TGCTGCGTTGAAGATGAGGGGCCGGGACAGCGGAATGAAAGACTGTTTTTT
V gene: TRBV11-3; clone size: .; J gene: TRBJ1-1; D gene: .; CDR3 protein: CASSLKGLITGTDTEAFF; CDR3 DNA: TGTGCCAGCAGCCTCAAGGGGCTTATAACGGGAACGGACACTGAAGCTTTCTTC
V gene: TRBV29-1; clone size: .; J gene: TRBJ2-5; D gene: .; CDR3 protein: CSIGSEGEETQYF; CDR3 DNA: TGCAGCATTGGATCAGAAGGGGAAGAGACCCAGTACTTC
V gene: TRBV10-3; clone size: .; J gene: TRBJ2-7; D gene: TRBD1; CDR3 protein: CAISPGTGGHEQYF; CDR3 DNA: TGTGCCATCAGTCCAGGGACAGGGGGCCATGAGCAGTACTTC
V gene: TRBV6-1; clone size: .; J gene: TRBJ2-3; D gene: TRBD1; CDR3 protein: CASRPRGQEERMETDTQYF; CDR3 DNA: TGTGCCAGCAGGCCGAGGGGGCAGGAGGAAAGGATGGAGACAGATACGCAGTATTTT
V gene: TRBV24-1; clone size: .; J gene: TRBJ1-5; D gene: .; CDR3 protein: CATSNPNQPLHF; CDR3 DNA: TGTGCCACCAGTAATCCAAATCAGCCCCTGCATTTT
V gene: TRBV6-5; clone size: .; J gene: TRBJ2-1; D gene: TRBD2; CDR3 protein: CASRHLSGSAAYSEQFF; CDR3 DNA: TGTGCCAGCAGACACTTAAGCGGGAGTGCAGCCTATAGTGAGCAGTTCTTC
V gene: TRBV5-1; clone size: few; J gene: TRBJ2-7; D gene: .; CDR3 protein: CASSSGTLFYEQYF; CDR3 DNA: TGCGCCAGCAGCTCCGGGACCTTATTCTACGAGCAGTACTTC
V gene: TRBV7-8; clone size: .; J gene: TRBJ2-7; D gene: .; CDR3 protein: CASSSRGDAYEQYF; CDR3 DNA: TGTGCCAGCAGTTCCCGTGGCGATGCCTACGAGCAGTACTTC
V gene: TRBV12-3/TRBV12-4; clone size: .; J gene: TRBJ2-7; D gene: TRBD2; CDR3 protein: CASRQETGGRNEQYF; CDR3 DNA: TGTGCCAGCAGACAGGAAACGGGAGGTCGGAACGAGCAGTACTTC
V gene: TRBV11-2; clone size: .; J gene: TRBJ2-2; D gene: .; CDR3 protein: CASTRLLGGRTGPNTGELFF; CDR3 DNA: TGTGCCAGCACCCGCTTACTAGGGGGTAGGACGGGCCCGAACACCGGGGAGCTGTTTTTT
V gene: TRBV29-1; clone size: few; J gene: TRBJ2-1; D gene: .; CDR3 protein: CSATTSLYNEQFF; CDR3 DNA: TGCAGCGCTACGACAAGCCTCTACAATGAGCAGTTCTTC
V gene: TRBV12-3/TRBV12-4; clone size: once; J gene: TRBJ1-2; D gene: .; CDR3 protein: CANRLSVYTF; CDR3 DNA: TGTGCCAACAGACTGTCTGTCTACACCTTC
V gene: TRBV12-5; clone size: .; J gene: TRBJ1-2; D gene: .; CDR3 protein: CASGSNSDYGYTF; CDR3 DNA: TGCGCTAGTGGTTCGAACAGCGACTATGGCTACACCTTC
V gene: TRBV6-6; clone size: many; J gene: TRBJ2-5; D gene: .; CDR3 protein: CASSYSTYRAPQETQYF; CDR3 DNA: TGTGCCAGCAGTTACTCGACTTACAGGGCTCCCCAAGAGACCCAGTACTTC
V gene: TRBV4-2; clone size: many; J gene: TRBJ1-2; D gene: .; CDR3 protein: CASSQEGISDRYGYTF; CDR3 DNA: TGTGCCAGCAGCCAAGAGGGGATCTCTGATCGATATGGCTACACCTTC
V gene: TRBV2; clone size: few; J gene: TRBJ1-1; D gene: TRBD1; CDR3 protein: CASIGTGRNTEAFF; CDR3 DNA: TGTGCCAGCATCGGGACAGGGCGGAACACTGAAGCTTTCTTT
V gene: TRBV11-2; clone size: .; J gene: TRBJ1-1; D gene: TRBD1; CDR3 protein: CASNPQGTGSELAEALF; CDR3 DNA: TGTGCCAGCAACCCCCAAGGGACAGGGTCGGAACTTGCTGAGGCTCTCTTT
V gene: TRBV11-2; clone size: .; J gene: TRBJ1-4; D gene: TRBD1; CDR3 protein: CARSWGDRSTEKLFF; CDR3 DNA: TGTGCCAGGAGCTGGGGGGACAGGAGCACGGAAAAACTGTTTTTT
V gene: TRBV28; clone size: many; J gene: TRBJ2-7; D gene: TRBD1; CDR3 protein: CASSVGQGGFEQYF; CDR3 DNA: TGTGCCAGCAGTGTAGGACAGGGAGGATTCGAGCAGTACTTC
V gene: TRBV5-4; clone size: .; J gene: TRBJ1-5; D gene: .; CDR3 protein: CASNLGTRGNQPQHF; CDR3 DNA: TGTGCCAGCAACTTGGGGACAAGGGGCAACCAGCCCCAGCATTTT
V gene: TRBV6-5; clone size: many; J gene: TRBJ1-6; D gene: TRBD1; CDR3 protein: CASRLDRGHNSPLHF; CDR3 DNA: TGTGCCAGCAGACTGGACAGGGGGCATAATTCACCCCTCCACTTT
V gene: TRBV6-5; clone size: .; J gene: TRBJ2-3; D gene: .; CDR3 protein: CDSSPISFTQYF; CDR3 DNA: TGTGACAGCAGTCCGATTAGTTTTACGCAGTATTTT
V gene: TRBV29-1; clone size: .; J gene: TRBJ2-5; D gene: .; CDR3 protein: CNVEGPTQESQYF; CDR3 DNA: TGCAACGTTGAAGGCCCCACCCAAGAGAGCCAGTACTTC
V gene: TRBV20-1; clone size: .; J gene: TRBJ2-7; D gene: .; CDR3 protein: CSATYPVQDSYEQYF; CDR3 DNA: TGCAGTGCTACCTATCCTGTACAGGACTCCTACGAGCAATACTTC
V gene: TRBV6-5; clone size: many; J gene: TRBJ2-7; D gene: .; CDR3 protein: CASSYSRGAQVEQYF; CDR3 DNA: TGTGCCAGCAGTTACTCACGGGGGGCGCAGGTCGAGCAGTACTTC